Shown below are 26 T cell receptor beta chains from a single sample sequenced in a study of cytomegalovirus exposure and HLA in healthy donors (TCRdb year 2017). The library was generated by the immunoSEQ multiplex PCR assay. For the multiplex PCR, a mixture combining 60 forward primers for TCR Vbeta segments and 13 reverse primers for TCR Jbeta segments was used. TCRdb mirrors the immuneACCESS table, restricted to in-frame sequences. Some clones are absent from its copies; in checked studies, under half trace to an unresolved V gene, and the reason for the others is unknown. The sample table shows tens of thousands of clones, and 72% are seen once. The ten top clones hold around an eighth of the sample. The specimen was PBMCs. Receptors originate from a woman aged 40 to 50 in good health and CMV-seropositive.

The chain joins TRBV5-4 to TRBJ2-7; D is unclear. V was clipped by 4 bases and J by 2 bases, with 7 bases between them. Germline V gene sequence: CDR1 SGHNT, CDR2 YYREEE (reference sequence). The CDR3 covers 12 residues. CDR3 in DNA: TGTGCCAGCAGCGCAGGTGCCTACGAGCAGTACTTC. This gives the protein CASSAGAYEQYF.

The CDR3 reads CASIISTDTQYF. CDR3 nucleotide sequence: TGTGCCAGCATAATTAGCACAGATACGCAGTATTTT. The chain uses TRBV2 and TRBJ2-3; D gene unclear. CDR3 length: 12 residues. The V and J ends lost 7 bases and 0 bases respectively, with 5 bases between them. Germline V gives CDR1 SNHLY, CDR2 FYNNEI.

The rearrangement uses TRBV9 and TRBJ2-3; 10 bases line up with TRBD1. Germline V gene data show CDR1 as SGDLS and CDR2 as YYNGEE. V gave up 0 bases and J gave up 3 bases; unmatched junction bases: 10. The CDR3 sequence is 18 residues long. The CDR3 DNA reads as TGTGCCAGCAGCGTAGAGGGGGTGTGGACAGGGGGAACAGATACGCAGTATTTT. Translating gives CASSVEGVWTGGTDTQYF.

This chain uses TRBV2 with TRBJ2-7; 9 bases are a match to TRBD1. The germline V gene encodes CDR1 SNHLY and CDR2 FYNNEI. This CDR3 is 14 amino acids long. The J segment lost 0 bases and the V segment lost 7 bases, leaving 4 bases of the junction unmatched. Written as DNA, the CDR3 is TGTGCCAGCAAGGCGGACAGGGGCTCCTACGAGCAGTACTTC. Amino acid sequence: CASKADRGSYEQYF.

This clone was observed a few times. The chain recombines TRBV7-8 with TRBJ2-3, with D possibly matching TRBD2 (5 bases). V was cut by 1 base and J by 5 bases, with 7 bases left in between. The CDR3 totals 13 residues. Germline V CDR1 and CDR2: SGHVS, FQNEAQ. CDR3 coding DNA: TGTGCCAGCAGCTTAGATCGGGGAGATACGCAGTATTTT. This encodes CASSLDRGDTQYF.

V gene TRBV9 combines with J gene TRBJ1-3; 7 bases are shared with TRBD1. The CDR3 is 20 residues long. Germline CDR1 and CDR2: SGDLS and YYNGEE. J was trimmed by 0 bases and V by 2 bases; bases with no gene match: 17. The CDR3 coding sequence is TGTGCCAGCAGCGTCCTCCCTCCGGGACAGAGTATCTACTCTGGAAACACCATATATTTT. Its protein product is CASSVLPPGQSIYSGNTIYF.

This clone was detected only a few times. The genes are TRBV7-3 and TRBJ2-6, with a possible D match to TRBD2 (7 bases). With 8 bases removed from V and 7 bases from J, the gap between germline ends came to 18 bases. Per the germline V gene, CDR1 is SGHTA and CDR2 is FQGTGA. CDR3 length: 15 amino acids. CDR3 region: CASGPPGGRANVLTF. In DNA form, the CDR3 reads TGTGCCAGCGGCCCCCCCGGGGGGCGAGCCAACGTCCTGACTTTC. Drawing the rest from reference TRBV7-3 and TRBJ2-6, the complete variable domain is GAGVSQTPSNKVTEKGKYVELRCDPISGHTALYWYRQSLGQGPEFLIYFQGTGAADDSGLPNDRFFAVRPEGSVSTLKIQRTERGDSAVYLCASGPPGGRANVLTFGAGSRLTVL.

This chain connects TRBV18 to TRBJ1-4; perhaps TRBD1 as D (6 bases). Germline lookup yields CDR1 KGHSH and CDR2 LQKENI. The germline V and J ends were trimmed by 1 base and 3 bases, with 9 bases remaining between them. This CDR3 is built from 15 residues. CDR3 sequence (DNA): TGTGCCAGCTCACCACTAGGACAGCCTAATGAAAAACTGTTTTTT. Protein sequence: CASSPLGQPNEKLFF.

The table lists this clone with a count of one. V is TRBV11-3 and J is TRBJ1-6, with 7 bases that match TRBD1. CDR3 length: 13 amino acids. V was pared by 5 bases and J by 9 bases, with 4 bases of the junction left unmatched. Germline CDR1 SGHNT, CDR2 YENEEA. CDR3 DNA sequence: TGTGCCAGCAGCCTCGGGACAGCTTCACCCCTCCACTTT. Residues: CASSLGTASPLHF.

The V call is TRBV5-8, the J call TRBJ1-6; TRBD1 aligns across 7 bases. V lost 6 bases to trimming and J lost 6 bases; unmatched junction nucleotides: 12. The germline gives CDR1 SGHTS, CDR2 YDEGEE. There are 16 residues in the CDR3. The CDR3, as DNA: TGTGCCAGCACTTCCTATCTAGGGGGCTTTAATTCACCCCTCCACTTT. Amino acids: CASTSYLGGFNSPLHF.

V is TRBV5-1 and J is TRBJ2-7, with 8 bases lining up with TRBD1. With 0 bases clipped from V and 5 bases from J, the junction kept 7 bases outside the gene matches. Germline CDR1 reads SGHRS; CDR2 reads YFSETQ. The CDR3 contains 15 residues. As DNA, the CDR3 is TGCGCCAGCAGCTTGGTCACAGGGGGAACTAACGAGCAGTACTTC. Protein: CASSLVTGGTNEQYF.

The genes are TRBV5-1 and TRBJ1-5, with TRBD1 identical over 8 bases. Trimming cost V 1 base and J 5 bases; bases outside gene matches: 5. From germline, CDR1 is SGHRS and CDR2 YFSETQ. The CDR3 runs to 15 residues. CDR3 protein: CASSLQAGGDQPQHF. The CDR3 DNA reads TGCGCCAGCAGCTTGCAGGCAGGGGGCGATCAGCCCCAGCATTTT. The full variable domain, its missing parts supplied by reference TRBV5-1 and TRBJ1-5, is KAGVTQTPRYLIKTRGQQVTLSCSPISGHRSVSWYQQTPGQGLQFLFEYFSETQRNKGNFPGRFSGRQFSNSRSEMNVSTLELGDSALYLCASSLQAGGDQPQHFGDGTRLSIL.

This clone was recorded only once. Here the CDR3 DNA reads TGTGCCAGCAGCTTAGCCCCGGGATTCTGGGAAGGCTACACCTTC. Protein: CASSLAPGFWEGYTF. This chain joins TRBV7-9 and TRBJ1-2; no clear D. The germline CDR1 and CDR2 sequences are SEHNR and FQNEAQ (reference sequence). V lost 0 bases and J lost 8, with 16 bases in between. The length of the CDR3 is 15 residues.

The rearrangement uses TRBV7-9 and TRBJ1-5; D perhaps matches TRBD1 (6 bases). Trimming left V 7 bases short and J 0 bases short, with 13 bases between. CDR3 size: 15 residues. In germline, CDR1 is SEHNR, CDR2 FQNEAQ (reference sequence). The CDR3 sequence: CASNLDRNSNQPQHF. The DNA for the CDR3 is TGTGCCAGCAACTTGGACAGAAATAGCAATCAGCCCCAGCATTTT.

The genes are TRBV5-1 and TRBJ2-3; D is unresolved. Germline CDR1 is SGHRS and CDR2 is YFSETQ. Trimming cost V 4 bases and J 2 bases, with 8 bases left between them. The CDR3 loop spans 13 amino acids. In nucleotides, the CDR3 is TGCGCCAGCAGCCGGGTGGTCACAGATACGCAGTATTTT. Translating it yields CASSRVVTDTQYF.

The CDR3 DNA sequence: TGTGCCAGCAGCTTGACAGGGACACAAGAGACCCAGTACTTC. As protein: CASSLTGTQETQYF. The V call is TRBV11-1, the J call TRBJ2-5, with TRBD1 identical over 7 bases. CDR3 length: 14 residues. The V gene's germline CDR1 is SGHAT and CDR2 FQDESV (reference sequence). Trimming took 3 bases from V and 2 from J; bases not matched to a gene: 3.

This clone was detected only once. The V and J genes are TRBV5-4 and TRBJ1-1; D remains unclear. The ends were cut back, 2 bases at V and 1 base at J, with 9 bases in the middle. Germline CDR1 SGHNT, CDR2 YYREEE (reference sequence). The CDR3 runs to 14 residues. The CDR3 DNA sequence: TGTGCCAGCAGCTTAAGGCAGGCGAACACTGAAGCTTTCTTT. Translation: CASSLRQANTEAFF. Full variable domain (remainder filled in from reference TRBV5-4 and TRBJ1-1): ETGVTQSPTHLIKTRGQQVTLRCSSQSGHNTVSWYQQALGQGPQFIFQYYREEENGRGNFPPRFSGLQFPNYSSELNVNALELDDSALYLCASSLRQANTEAFFGQGTRLTVV.

The chain uses TRBV7-3 and TRBJ1-1, with a weak D call TRBD1 (5 bases). The V gene's germline CDR1 is SGHTA and CDR2 FQGTGA. The CDR3 consists of 13 residues. The V and J ends lost 9 bases and 4 bases respectively, with 15 bases between them. The CDR3 here is CASSARVSTEAFF. The CDR3, as DNA: TGTGCCAGTTCGGCCAGGGTAAGCACTGAAGCTTTCTTT.

This rearrangement joins TRBV4-1 to TRBJ2-7; maybe TRBD2 (5 bases). This CDR3 is built from 16 residues. Germline loops: CDR1 MGHRA, CDR2 YSYEKL. The ends were cut back, 3 bases at V and 2 bases at J, with 17 bases in the middle. The CDR3 bases are TGCGCCAGCAGCCAGCCGGGAAGTAGCGAGGCCTACGAGCAGTACTTC. Protein: CASSQPGSSEAYEQYF.

The V call is TRBV29-1, the J call TRBJ1-1; D is possibly TRBD1 (5 bases). Trimming removed 0 bases at V and 10 bases at J, with 15 bases between. Germline values: CDR1 SQVTM, CDR2 ANQGSEA. This CDR3 contains 13 residues. The CDR3 DNA follows: TGCAGCGTTGAAGATGGGGTGGGGGGTGCAGCTTTCTTT. Its protein is CSVEDGVGGAAFF.

This clone was observed once. The chain joins TRBV29-1 to TRBJ2-1; 13 bases map to TRBD2. This CDR3 is 16 amino acids long. Trimming removed 2 bases from V and 10 bases from J; junction bases left unmatched: 11. Germline V gene data show CDR1 as SQVTM and CDR2 as ANQGSEA. CDR3 sequence reads: CSVESLGTSGVGEQFF. The CDR3 bases are TGCAGCGTTGAATCTCTTGGGACTAGCGGGGTGGGAGAGCAGTTCTTC.

The chain joins TRBV5-1 to TRBJ2-3; TRBD2 agrees at 11 bases. V was pared by 2 bases and J by 3 bases, with 5 bases of the junction left unmatched. From germline, CDR1 is SGHRS and CDR2 YFSETQ. The CDR3 is 16 amino acids. The CDR3 DNA is TGCGCCAGCAGCTTCGATAGCGGGGGGGCAACAGATACGCAGTATTTT. Protein: CASSFDSGGATDTQYF.

The chain uses TRBV2 and TRBJ2-7, with D perhaps TRBD1 (6 bases). V was cut by 6 bases and J by 1 base, with 19 bases left in between. CDR3 size: 16 residues. Germline V CDR1 and CDR2: SNHLY, FYNNEI. CDR3 loop: CASSLSDSLSSYEQYF. CDR3 DNA: TGTGCCAGCAGCCTTTCGGACAGCCTCAGTTCCTACGAGCAGTACTTC. Full variable domain (rest looked up from reference TRBV2 and TRBJ2-7): EPEVTQTPSHQVTQMGQEVILRCVPISNHLYFYWYRQILGQKVEFLVSFYNNEISEKSEIFDDQFSVERPDGSNFTLKIRSTKLEDSAMYFCASSLSDSLSSYEQYFGPGTRLTVT.

The rearrangement joins TRBV4-1 to TRBJ1-4; D is unclear. The V gene's germline CDR1 is MGHRA and CDR2 YSYEKL. Trimming pared 0 bases from V and 7 bases from J, leaving 6 bases between. This CDR3 contains 13 residues. The CDR3: CASSQDGVEKLFF. CDR3 nucleotide sequence: TGCGCCAGCAGCCAAGACGGGGTTGAAAAACTGTTTTTT.

The chain is built from TRBV5-6 and TRBJ1-5, with D possibly TRBD1 on 6 matching bases. This CDR3 comprises 12 residues. V was trimmed by 1 base and J by 7 bases, leaving 6 bases between them. Per germline, CDR1 SGHDT and CDR2 YYEEEE. CDR3: CASSLRGQPQHF. The CDR3 region has the DNA TGTGCCAGCAGCTTGAGGGGGCAGCCCCAGCATTTT.

The rearrangement links TRBV29-1 to TRBJ1-1; a possible D gene is TRBD1 (5 bases). This CDR3 is built from 13 residues. V lost 1 base and J 1 base, leaving 7 bases between the germline ends. Germline V gives CDR1 SQVTM, CDR2 ANQGSEA. The CDR3 DNA reads TGCAGCGTTGAAGGGACAAGGAACACTGAAGCTTTCTTT. Amino acid sequence: CSVEGTRNTEAFF.